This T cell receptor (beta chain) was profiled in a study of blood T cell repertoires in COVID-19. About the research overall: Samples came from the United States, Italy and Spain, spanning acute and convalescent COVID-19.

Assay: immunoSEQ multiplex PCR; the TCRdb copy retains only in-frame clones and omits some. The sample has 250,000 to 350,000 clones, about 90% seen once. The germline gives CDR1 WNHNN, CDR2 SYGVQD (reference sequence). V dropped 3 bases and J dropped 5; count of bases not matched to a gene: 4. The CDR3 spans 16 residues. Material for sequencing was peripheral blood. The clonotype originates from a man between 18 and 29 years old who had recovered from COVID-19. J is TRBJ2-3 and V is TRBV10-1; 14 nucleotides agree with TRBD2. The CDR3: CASSDLGLAGEDTQYF. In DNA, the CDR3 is TGCGCCAGCAGTGATCTGGGACTAGCGGGAGAAGATACGCAGTATTTT.